The rows below give T cell receptor beta chains drawn from one sample of a study of T-cell memory formation after mild COVID-19. TCRdb passed the 5' RACE reads through MiXCR, listing each CDR3 protein once. The table lists 120,000 to 150,000 distinct CDR3 sequences, 11% to 15% of them singletons. Sequencing used PBMCs or a T cell subset sorted from them (not recorded which). The receptor source for this set is an adult woman who had mild COVID-19 (a few samples of this study predate the infection). Cell type and time point are not known. Each CDR3 is given with its conserved first and last residue. Fields, in order: J gene, V gene, D gene, clone size, CDR3 DNA, CDR3 protein. D genes are given only for firm matches. The listing skips clone size in some rows; elsewhere it reads once, few, many or a size class.

TRBJ1-1	TRBV6-2/TRBV6-3	NA	NA	TGTGCCAGCAGGGAACGGCAATACACTGAAGCTTTCTTT	CASRERQYTEAFF
TRBJ2-7	TRBV2	NA	few	TGTGCCAGCAGTGACTCTGGCGAGAGCTCCTACGAGCAGTACTTC	CASSDSGESSYEQYF
TRBJ1-2	TRBV5-1	NA	NA	TGCGCCAGCAGCCTGGATGGCACAGACAGGTCTAGTGGCTACACCTTC	CASSLDGTDRSSGYTF
TRBJ2-1	TRBV7-8	TRBD2	NA	TGTGCCAGCAGCGAGCGGGGGCCCGAGGGCAATGAGCAGTTCTTC	CASSERGPEGNEQFF
TRBJ1-1	TRBV12-3/TRBV12-4	NA	few	TGTGCCAGCAGTTTAGCTCTGGTGGCCACTGAAGCTTTCTTT	CASSLALVATEAFF
TRBJ2-2	TRBV6-5	NA	NA	TGTGCCAGCAGTTACTCGGGCAGCCGGAGGGCCGGGGAGCTGTTTTTT	CASSYSGSRRAGELFF
TRBJ2-7	TRBV6-6	TRBD2	NA	TGTGCCAGCAGTTGGGGCCCAGCGGGGACCTCCTACGAGCAGTACTTC	CASSWGPAGTSYEQYF
TRBJ2-7	TRBV15	TRBD1	NA	TGTGCCACCAGTCGGACAGGAGGCTACGAGCAGTACTTC	CATSRTGGYEQYF
TRBJ2-7	TRBV5-1	TRBD1	many	TGCGCCAGTAGGGACAGCCCCTACGAGCAGTACTTC	CASRDSPYEQYF
TRBJ1-2	TRBV12-3/TRBV12-4	NA	NA	TGTGCCAGCAGCTCGGTCCCGGGAGTGAACTATGGCTACACCTTC	CASSSVPGVNYGYTF
TRBJ2-2	TRBV6-5	TRBD2	few	TGTGCCAGCAGCCCTAGAATTGGCGGGGGGGCAGTCGGGGAGCTGTTTTTT	CASSPRIGGGAVGELFF
TRBJ1-6	TRBV20-1	NA	few	TGCAGTGCTAGAGGGTACTCCTATAATTCACCCCTCCACTTT	CSARGYSYNSPLHF
TRBJ2-1	TRBV4-2	NA	NA	TGTGCCAGCAGCCTCCTCGCGTGGGGAGTAGACAATGAGCAGTTCTTC	CASSLLAWGVDNEQFF
TRBJ1-1	TRBV4-2	NA	NA	TGTGCCAGCAGCCAAGATCCGGGGGACGGCACTGAAGCTTTCTTT	CASSQDPGDGTEAFF
TRBJ1-2	TRBV20-1	NA	few	TGCAGTGCTAGAGATGGCTACACCTTC	CSARDGYTF
TRBJ1-1	TRBV7-9	NA	few	TGTGCCAGCAGCGTTCACCGTGAAGCTTTCTTT	CASSVHREAFF
TRBJ2-5	TRBV4-2	TRBD2	few	TGTGCCAGCAGCCAAGATCTAGGTAGCGGGGGCCGGGAGACCCAGTACTTC	CASSQDLGSGGRETQYF
TRBJ1-2	TRBV12-3/TRBV12-4	TRBD1	NA	TGTGCCAGCAGGGACAGGGGGTACTATGGCTACACCTTC	CASRDRGYYGYTF
TRBJ2-7	TRBV11-2	NA	NA	TGTGCCAGCAGCTTAGATCAATTCCTTTTTACCTACGAGCAGTACTTC	CASSLDQFLFTYEQYF
TRBJ2-3	TRBV30	NA	few	TGTGCCTGGCGGTATTATGGAGATACGCAGTATTTT	CAWRYYGDTQYF
TRBJ2-1	TRBV7-8	TRBD2	NA	TGTGCCAGCAGCTTTTGGACTAGCGGGAGTGATGAGCAGTTCTTC	CASSFWTSGSDEQFF
TRBJ2-1	TRBV19	NA	NA	TGTGCCAGTAGTCCCCATAGCGGTTACAATGAGCAGTTCTTC	CASSPHSGYNEQFF